The clone carrying this TCR beta chain was observed a handful of times. Its antigen is currently unknown. This record belongs to a study of blood T cells in healthy people across ages. About the research overall: Template switching retrieved approximately one barcoded beta molecule for each two T cells.

Whole-study results and caveats: Greater diversity and more naive CD4+ cells were seen in long-lived donors than in aged donors.

PCR was performed a second time for roughly 6 to 12 cycles using a sample-barcoded 5' primer and a J-beta primer mix. Each CDR3 protein gets one entry after TCRdb re-called the 5' RACE reads with MiXCR. Among under 1 million distinct CDR3 sequences listed, 44% were seen once. The CDR3 sequence is 15 residues long. Germline lookup yields CDR1 SGHRS and CDR2 YFSETQ. The study drew donors from healthy Caucasian individuals in Russia aged about 6 to 95. This receptor was taken from a man aged 60 to 75 in good health. Material for sequencing was blood. The gene calls are TRBV5-1 and TRBJ2-7, with 8 bases matching TRBD2. The assigned J gene may be wrong: the sequence end matches TRBJ2-5 better. CDR3 sequence reads: CASSLALAEQETQYF. For the CDR3, the DNA is TGCGCCAGCAGCTTGGCACTAGCGGAACAAGAGACCCAGTACTTC.